One and the same sample provided the 32 T cell receptor beta chains below, sequenced in a study of prognosis after radiotherapy for stage I lung cancer. The TCR beta CDR3 region was amplified from genomic DNA, with two rounds of multiplex PCR being used for the amplification. Individual primers that were specific to each TRBV and TRBJ gene served in first-round PCR. MiXCR, run by TCRdb on the multiplex PCR reads, gives a single entry per CDR3 protein. The sample records about 22,000 distinct CDR3 sequences, roughly 43% being singletons. The source material was PBMCs, sampled before or after stereotactic body radiation therapy (not recorded which). The receptors shown here come from a donor older than 45 with non-small cell lung cancer.

This clonotype came up many times. The chain combines TRBV30 with TRBJ1-2; 7 bases are shared with TRBD1. The CDR3 contains 14 residues. Germline V gene sequence: CDR1 GTSNPN, CDR2 SVGIG (reference sequence). V was clipped by 3 bases and J by 2 bases; unmatched bases: 6. DNA of the CDR3: TGTGCCTGGAGCCTACAGGGGTTAAACTATGGCTACACCTTC. This gives the protein CAWSLQGLNYGYTF.

This rearrangement joins TRBV20-1 to TRBJ2-7, with D perhaps TRBD1 (5 bases). The CDR3 runs to 14 residues. Germline-derived CDR1 and CDR2 are DFQATT and SNEGSKA (reference sequence). With 5 bases removed from V and 1 base from J, the gap between germline ends came to 15 bases. CDR3 in DNA: TGCAGTGCTGGAAAGGGGTCGAGATCCTACGAGCAGTACTTC. It yields the protein CSAGKGSRSYEQYF.

This chain uses TRBV24-1 with TRBJ1-2, with unresolved D. CDR1 and CDR2 from the germline V gene are KGHDR and SFDVKD. The CDR3 spans 14 residues. The V end lost 7 bases, the J end lost 3 bases, and 14 bases lay between the germline ends. The CDR3 DNA follows: TGTGCCACCAGCCCCCCCGAATCCCACTATGGCTACACCTTC. This gives the protein CATSPPESHYGYTF.

The J gene is TRBJ2-2, the V gene TRBV7-6; D ambiguous. The CDR3 is 15 amino acids. CDR1 is SGHVS, CDR2 FNYEAQ, per germline. Trimming removed 0 bases at V and 6 bases at J, with 11 bases between. CDR3 sequence (DNA): TGTGCCAGCAGCTTAGCTGGGGATGGGGCCGGGGAGCTGTTTTTT. It encodes CASSLAGDGAGELFF.

As for this clonotype: The junction does not match germline at one end; this may be a read error. The chain has TRBV6-1 and TRBJ2-7; a weak D match, TRBD2 (7 bases). This CDR3 has 14 residues. The germline V gene encodes CDR1 MNHNS and CDR2 SASEGT. The DNA of the CDR3 is TGTGTCAGCATAAAGGGGGGGGCGTCCTACCAGCAGTACTTC. Its translation: CVSIKGGASYQQYF.

Judged by abundance, this clonotype is large. The chain combines TRBV20-1 with TRBJ2-3; 8 nucleotides match TRBD1. Germline-derived CDR1 and CDR2 are DFQATT and SNEGSKA (reference sequence). This CDR3 contains 15 residues. After removal of 5 bases from V and 0 bases from J, the junction contained 7 bases not matched to a gene. The CDR3 DNA reads as TGCAGTGCTCCTTCAGGGGACAGGAGCACAGATACGCAGTATTTT. Translating it yields CSAPSGDRSTDTQYF.

The sample holds many counts of this clonotype. V usage is TRBV19 and J usage is TRBJ2-3; D may be TRBD1 (5 bases). Trimming removed 4 bases at V and 5 bases at J, with 10 bases between. The CDR3 runs to 13 residues. Germline V gives CDR1 LNHDA, CDR2 SQIVND (reference sequence). CDR3 amino acids: CASSTGFGDTQYF. CDR3 nucleotides: TGTGCCAGTAGTACAGGGTTCGGAGATACGCAGTATTTT.

Many counts were recorded for this clonotype. The chain has TRBV6-5 and TRBJ2-5, with D possibly being TRBD2 (5 bases). The CDR3 consists of 12 residues. Germline loops: CDR1 MNHEY, CDR2 SVGAGI. Trimming took 6 bases from V and 3 from J, leaving 8 bases between them. The CDR3 reads CASRDSEETQYF. As DNA, the CDR3 is TGTGCCAGCAGGGACTCGGAAGAGACCCAGTACTTC.

This clonotype was picked up a small number of times. J is TRBJ2-7 and V is TRBV5-4; 7 positions match TRBD1. The CDR3 is made up of 14 amino acids. Trimming at V came to 2 bases and at J to 3 bases, leaving 5 bases not matched to a gene. Germline CDR1 is SGHNT and CDR2 is YYREEE (reference sequence). The chain's CDR3 is CASSLSDRDYEQYF. The CDR3 DNA reads TGTGCCAGCAGCTTAAGCGACAGGGACTACGAGCAGTACTTC. The full variable domain, its missing parts supplied by reference TRBV5-4 and TRBJ2-7, is ETGVTQSPTHLIKTRGQQVTLRCSSQSGHNTVSWYQQALGQGPQFIFQYYREEENGRGNFPPRFSGLQFPNYSSELNVNALELDDSALYLCASSLSDRDYEQYFGPGTRLTVT.

This clonotype was seen a few times. The chain couples TRBV5-1 to TRBJ2-7; the D gene is possibly TRBD1 (6 bases). This CDR3 is 12 amino acids long. Between the trimmed V and J ends, which lost 7 bases and 5 bases, there was a span of 13 bases. Germline V gene lookup returns CDR1 SGHRS and CDR2 YFSETQ. The CDR3 reads CASLGRGNEQYF. The CDR3 DNA follows: TGCGCCAGCTTGGGCAGGGGAAACGAGCAGTACTTC.

This clonotype was recorded at least ten times. The J gene is TRBJ1-1, the V gene TRBV6-2 or TRBV6-3, with a weak D call TRBD1 (5 bases). The germline CDR1 and CDR2 sequences are MNHEY and SVGEGT. CDR3 size: 17 residues. Trimming took off 2 bases at V and 2 bases at J, with 18 bases between the two ends. The CDR3 loop is CASSYGTRPLHNTEAFF. The CDR3 bases are TGTGCCAGCAGTTACGGGACGCGGCCCCTCCACAACACTGAAGCTTTCTTT.

This clonotype has at least ten counts. J is TRBJ1-5 and V is TRBV19; D is possibly TRBD1 (5 bases). Germline V gene lookup returns CDR1 LNHDA and CDR2 SQIVND (reference sequence). CDR3 length: 14 residues. The V gene lost 0 bases and the J gene lost 8 bases, with 11 bases spanning the gap. The CDR3 DNA sequence: TGTGCCAGTAGTATAGATCGGGGGACGGAGCCCCAGCATTTT. Translated, it gives CASSIDRGTEPQHF.

V and J are TRBV6-6 and TRBJ1-2; D gene unclear. Germline V gene data show CDR1 as MNHNY and CDR2 as SVGAGI (reference sequence). V was shortened by 0 bases and J by 7 bases, with 15 bases between the two germline ends. This CDR3 has 15 residues. The DNA for the CDR3 is TGTGCCAGCAGTTACTCGAGGCAGGTCTATTCTGGCTACACCTTC. This codes for CASSYSRQVYSGYTF.

The chain joins TRBV7-2 to TRBJ1-2, with TRBD1 matching over 7 bases. The J segment lost 8 bases and the V segment lost 3 bases, leaving 9 bases of the junction unmatched. The CDR3 extends over 14 amino acids. Germline CDR1 is SGHTA and CDR2 is FQGNSA. The CDR3 DNA is TGTGCCAGCAGCTTTCAAGGGGGCAGTCGGGGCTACACCTTC. Translation gives CASSFQGGSRGYTF.

About this clonotype itself: A read error is likely here: a far larger clone is one base away. This sequence joins TRBV7-2 and TRBJ1-2; D is ambiguous. This CDR3 region has 14 residues. Per germline, CDR1 SGHTA and CDR2 FQGNSA. V lost 7 bases to trimming and J lost 4 bases, with 16 bases between them. For the CDR3, the DNA is TGTGCCAGCATCATTGGACCCGGAGGCTATGGCTACACCTTC. Protein product: CASIIGPGGYGYTF.

The rearrangement links TRBV2 to TRBJ2-3; 14 positions agree with TRBD2. The V and J ends lost 4 bases and 4 bases, in that order; junction bases with no gene match: 10. CDR3 length: 18 amino acids. Germline CDR1 is SNHLY and CDR2 is FYNNEI. CDR3 nucleotides: TGTGCCAGCAGTGGGGGGACTAGCGGGAGTGGCCCCTCAGATACGCAGTATTTT. Its translation is CASSGGTSGSGPSDTQYF.

The rearrangement links TRBV6-1 to TRBJ2-3, with a weak D call TRBD2 (5 bases). V was trimmed by 6 bases and J by 3 bases, leaving 13 bases between them. Germline values: CDR1 MNHNS, CDR2 SASEGT. CDR3 length equals 14 residues. The CDR3 nucleotides are TGTGCCAGCAGACGCCGAGGGCGGACAGATACGCAGTATTTT. Its translation: CASRRRGRTDTQYF.

Remarks on this clonotype: At one boundary the junction diverges from the germline segment, which might be a read error. The rearrangement joins TRBV15 to TRBJ1-1; a weak D match, TRBD1 (5 bases). The length of the CDR3 is 14 residues. Germline values: CDR1 LNHNV, CDR2 YYDKDF (reference sequence). CDR3 sequence reads: CATIRSRADTEAFF. The CDR3 DNA sequence: TGTGCCACCATCAGATCCAGGGCTGACACTGAAGCTTTCTTT.

This clonotype occurred many times. V and J are TRBV19 and TRBJ2-7; 7 bases are a match to TRBD2. This CDR3 is 13 amino acids long. Trimming removed 1 base from V and 3 bases from J; junction bases left unmatched: 0. CDR1 and CDR2 from the germline V gene are LNHDA and SQIVND (reference sequence). The CDR3 here is CASSIAGGYEQYF. CDR3 in DNA: TGTGCCAGTAGTATAGCGGGAGGCTACGAGCAGTACTTC.

This clonotype was detected many times. This chain uses TRBV9 with TRBJ2-7; no firm D call. Germline assignment: CDR1 SGDLS and CDR2 YYNGEE. CDR3 length equals 13 residues. V was clipped by 0 bases and J by 3 bases, with 7 bases between them. CDR3 sequence: CASSVEASYEQYF. The CDR3 coding sequence is TGTGCCAGCAGCGTAGAGGCTAGCTACGAGCAGTACTTC.

Notes on this clonotype: A clone one base away is much larger, so this may be a read error. This chain uses TRBV5-1 with TRBJ2-1; the match to TRBD2 covers 7 bases. The CDR3 has 15 amino acids. Germline V gene data show CDR1 as SGHRS and CDR2 as YFSETQ. As DNA, the CDR3 is TGCGCCAGCAACTTGGAACTAGGGAGGGGCCGGGAGCAGTTCTTC. Translation gives CASNLELGRGREQFF.

The sample holds many counts of this clonotype. V is TRBV19 and J is TRBJ1-1, with 10 bases that match TRBD1. The CDR3 sequence is 14 residues long. V lost 6 bases, J lost 7 bases, and 8 bases stayed unmatched. Germline V CDR1 and CDR2: LNHDA, SQIVND (reference sequence). The CDR3 DNA follows: TGTGCCAGTAGCCAGGGACAGGGGTTAGGTGAAGCTTTCTTT. This sequence encodes CASSQGQGLGEAFF.

The chain employs TRBV7-9 and TRBJ2-1, with D perhaps TRBD1 (5 bases). This CDR3 is 15 amino acids long. Germline CDR1 and CDR2: SEHNR and FQNEAQ (reference sequence). With 1 base removed from V and 7 bases from J, the gap between germline ends came to 14 bases. The CDR3 coding sequence is TGTGCCAGCAGCTTAGATAGGGTGGGGCCGAATGAGCAGTTCTTC. Encoded protein: CASSLDRVGPNEQFF.

Many counts were recorded for this clonotype. V is TRBV29-1 and J is TRBJ2-1, with a tentative D call TRBD2 (6 bases). This CDR3 contains 17 residues. CDR1 SQVTM and CDR2 ANQGSEA come from the germline V gene. The ends were cut back, 2 bases at V and 2 bases at J, with 19 bases in the middle. CDR3 residues: CSVENSAGLSTYNEQFF. The CDR3 coding sequence is TGCAGCGTTGAAAATAGTGCGGGACTGTCAACCTACAATGAGCAGTTCTTC.

The CDR3 bases are TGCAGTGCTTGGCCTGGGATAAATGAGCAGTTCTTC. It codes for CSAWPGINEQFF. The rearrangement joins TRBV20-1 to TRBJ2-1; no clear D. Trimming stripped 5 bases from V and 7 bases from J, with 12 bases between. CDR1 is DFQATT, CDR2 SNEGSKA, per germline (reference sequence). The CDR3 has 12 amino acids.

Within the sample, this clonotype is medium-sized. The chain uses TRBV5-1 and TRBJ1-6; TRBD1 aligns across 7 bases. Trimming took 2 bases from V and 0 from J; bases not matched to a gene: 5. The CDR3 sequence is 17 residues long. Germline lookup yields CDR1 SGHRS and CDR2 YFSETQ. CDR3 in amino acids: CASSLTGESSYNSPLHF. The DNA for the CDR3 is TGCGCCAGCAGCTTAACAGGGGAAAGCTCCTATAATTCACCCCTCCACTTT.

This clonotype was recorded a few times. A far larger clone lies a single base away; this is likely a read error. The genes are TRBV6-5 and TRBJ2-7; 9 bases line up with TRBD1. Near its end, the DNA agrees better with TRBJ1-2, so the J call may be wrong. This CDR3 spans 13 amino acids. From germline, CDR1 is MNHEY and CDR2 SVGAGI. The CDR3 reads CASSYGTGNCYTF. CDR3 in DNA: TGTGCCAGCAGTTACGGGACAGGGAATTGCTACACCTTC.

V and J are TRBV10-3 and TRBJ1-2; D call uncertain. CDR1 and CDR2 from the germline V gene are ENHRY and SYGVKD. The V and J ends lost 7 bases and 8 bases respectively, with 17 bases between them. The CDR3 runs to 13 residues. The CDR3: CAITPDPKEGYTF. The CDR3 DNA is TGTGCCATCACCCCCGACCCAAAGGAGGGCTACACCTTC.

The chain is built from TRBV27 and TRBJ1-1, with 10 bases fitting TRBD1. CDR3 length: 14 amino acids. Per germline, CDR1 MNHEY and CDR2 SMNVEV (reference sequence). Trimming cost V 2 bases and J 4 bases; bases outside gene matches: 1. DNA of the CDR3: TGTGCCAGCAGTTTAAGGACAGGGGGCACTGAAGCTTTCTTT. It is translated as CASSLRTGGTEAFF.

Worth noting for this clonotype: Relative to the germline gene, one junction end is altered; a read error may explain this. The J gene is TRBJ2-7, the V gene TRBV7-9; the D gene could be TRBD1 or TRBD2 (5 bases each). The CDR3 covers 15 residues. The germline V gene has CDR1 SEHNR and CDR2 FQNEAQ (reference sequence). The CDR3 region is CASILEGTGVYEQYF. The CDR3 DNA is TGTGCCAGCATCTTAGAGGGTACAGGTGTCTACGAGCAGTACTTC.

This clonotype was seen repeatedly, ten times or more. This could be a read error, since a much larger clone is one nucleotide away. The chain is built from TRBV20-1 and TRBJ1-1; the match to TRBD1 covers 7 bases. V was pared by 6 bases and J by 6 bases, with 10 bases of the junction left unmatched. The CDR3 is made up of 13 amino acids. The germline V gene encodes CDR1 DFQATT and CDR2 SNEGSKA (reference sequence). The CDR3 here is CSADPLTGPEAFF. CDR3 DNA: TGCAGTGCCGATCCTTTGACAGGGCCTGAAGCTTTCTTT.

In regard to this clonotype: A far larger clone is a single base away, which makes a read error likely. The V call is TRBV7-2, the J call TRBJ1-2; no firm D call. The length of the CDR3 is 11 residues. The germline gives CDR1 SGHTA, CDR2 FQGNSA. V was trimmed by 3 bases and J by 12 bases, leaving 11 bases between them. The CDR3 region is CASSFDKGHTF. CDR3 nucleotides: TGTGCCAGCAGCTTTGACAAAGGCCACACCTTC.